A selection of T cell receptor beta chains follows, all from one sample in a study of neurological immune-mediated disorders. From the 5' RACE reads, TCRdb called clonotypes with MiXCR, one entry per CDR3 protein. This table holds under 70,000 distinct CDR3 sequences, around 5.2% found once. Sequenced: PBMCs. All receptors come from a woman in her 30s with multiple sclerosis. CDR3s include the opening cysteine and the closing phenylalanine or tryptophan. Fields, in order: V gene, clone size, D gene, J gene, CDR3 protein, CDR3 DNA. D genes are given only for firm matches. Where a row states a size, it is once, few, many or the class of an expanded clone; other rows omit it.

TRBV5-6,many,NA,TRBJ1-6,CASSLGGLSSPLHF,TGTGCCAGCAGCTTGGGGGGGCTTAGTTCACCCCTCCACTTT
TRBV11-2,NA,NA,TRBJ1-2,CASSLSRSPGNYGYTF,TGTGCCAGCAGCTTATCCAGGTCCCCGGGGAACTATGGCTACACCTTC
TRBV6-6,many,NA,TRBJ2-7,CASSLALYEQYF,TGTGCCAGCAGTTTAGCCCTCTACGAGCAGTACTTC
TRBV4-2,many,NA,TRBJ2-1,CASSQDLRDSTYNEQFF,TGTGCCAGCAGCCAAGATCTACGGGACTCCACCTACAATGAGCAGTTCTTC
TRBV6-6,many,NA,TRBJ2-7,CASSYSAQGGGNEQYF,TGTGCCAGCAGTTACTCGGCCCAGGGGGGGGGAAACGAGCAGTACTTC
TRBV5-1,NA,TRBD1,TRBJ2-2,CASSKRTGGIGELFF,TGCGCCAGCAGCAAGCGGACAGGGGGTATCGGGGAGCTGTTTTTT
TRBV29-1,few,NA,TRBJ1-1,CSVSFGLGGAEAFF,TGCAGCGTTAGCTTCGGATTAGGGGGAGCTGAAGCTTTCTTT
TRBV29-1,many,TRBD2,TRBJ2-1,CSVDSGVSYNEQFF,TGCAGCGTTGACAGCGGGGTCTCCTACAATGAGCAGTTCTTC
TRBV2,many,NA,TRBJ1-5,CASSPDRAQGNQPQHF,TGTGCCAGCAGTCCCGACAGAGCCCAGGGCAATCAGCCCCAGCATTTT
TRBV27,few,TRBD2,TRBJ2-1,CASSPRQGGEQFF,TGTGCCAGCAGTCCCCGGCAGGGAGGGGAGCAGTTCTTC
TRBV20-1,many,TRBD1,TRBJ2-1,CSARVPTGAGEQFF,TGCAGTGCTAGAGTCCCTACAGGGGCCGGGGAGCAGTTCTTC
TRBV5-1,many,NA,TRBJ2-3,CASSPPHSTDTQYF,TGCGCCAGCAGCCCCCCCCATTCCACAGATACGCAGTATTTT
TRBV5-1,many,TRBD2,TRBJ2-3,CASSLIGTSGSYTDTQYF,TGCGCCAGCAGCTTGATCGGGACTAGCGGTTCCTACACAGATACGCAGTATTTT
TRBV5-1,many,TRBD1,TRBJ2-7,CASSLSGQGAAYEQYF,TGCGCCAGCAGCTTATCGGGACAGGGGGCGGCTTACGAGCAGTACTTC
TRBV6-6,many,NA,TRBJ1-5,CASTGVSNQPQNF,TGTGCCAGCACCGGGGTTAGCAATCAGCCCCAGAATTTT
TRBV6-6,many,NA,TRBJ1-6,CASSLGTPGDSPLHF,TGTGCCAGCAGCCTCGGGACCCCCGGAGACTCACCCCTCCACTTT
TRBV25-1,many,NA,TRBJ1-2,CASSGAYLDSPIF,TGTGCCAGCAGTGGAGCCTACCTCGACAGTCCCATCTTC
TRBV5-5,many,TRBD2,TRBJ2-5,CASSLNSGGAETQYF,TGTGCCAGCAGCTTGAACAGCGGGGGGGCCGAGACCCAGTACTTC
TRBV6-5,few,NA,TRBJ2-4,CASSPAGYENIQYF,TGTGCCAGCAGCCCTGCGGGCTACGAAAACATTCAGTACTTC
TRBV5-1,many,NA,TRBJ2-1,CASSPEGHRGEQFF,TGCGCCAGCAGCCCAGAGGGTCATCGGGGCGAGCAGTTCTTC
TRBV15,many,TRBD1,TRBJ2-2,CATSRARGRTGELFF,TGTGCCACCAGCAGAGCGAGGGGGCGCACCGGGGAGCTGTTTTTT
TRBV28,many,TRBD1,TRBJ1-5,CASRPTGAQPQHF,TGTGCCAGCAGACCCACAGGGGCTCAGCCCCAGCATTTT
TRBV20-1,many,NA,TRBJ2-5,CSASPMGGVQETQYF,TGCAGTGCTAGCCCGATGGGGGGTGTTCAAGAGACCCAGTACTTC
TRBV5-1,many,NA,TRBJ2-7,CASSFSTGISYEQYF,TGCGCCAGCAGCTTCTCCACGGGGATCTCCTACGAGCAGTACTTC
TRBV18,many,NA,TRBJ2-3,CASAGETDTQYF,TGTGCCAGCGCCGGAGAAACAGATACGCAGTATTTT
TRBV7-9,many,NA,TRBJ1-1,CASSGGEAFF,TGTGCCAGCAGTGGGGGGGAAGCTTTCTTT
TRBV3-1,many,NA,TRBJ2-7,CASSPGLGGVEQYF,TGTGCCAGCAGCCCGGGACTCGGTGGAGTGGAGCAGTACTTC
TRBV5-5,many,TRBD1,TRBJ1-3,CASSLDRGYSGNTIYF,TGTGCCAGCAGCTTGGACAGGGGATATTCTGGAAACACCATATATTTT
TRBV9,many,NA,TRBJ2-2,CASSVAPPGRANTGELFF,TGTGCCAGCAGCGTAGCCCCTCCGGGACGAGCAAACACCGGGGAGCTGTTTTTT
TRBV2,many,NA,TRBJ2-5,CASEDGSEVTQYF,TGTGCCAGCGAAGATGGGAGTGAGGTTACCCAGTACTTC
TRBV18,NA,NA,TRBJ1-1,CASAQSGQGTEAFF,TGTGCCAGCGCTCAAAGTGGGCAGGGTACTGAAGCTTTCTTT
TRBV28,many,NA,TRBJ1-5,CASRVGTYDQPQHF,TGTGCCAGCAGGGTAGGGACGTACGATCAGCCCCAGCATTTT
TRBV12-3/TRBV12-4,NA,NA,TRBJ1-6,CASSLLGGGDSPLNF,TGTGCCAGCAGTTTATTGGGGGGCGGGGATTCACCCCTCAACTTT
TRBV7-8,few,NA,TRBJ1-4,CASSSRYGRSEEKLFF,TGTGCCAGCAGCTCCCGTTATGGCAGGTCGGAGGAAAAACTGTTTTTT
TRBV20-1,few,NA,TRBJ1-2,CSARETGWHYGYTF,TGCAGTGCTAGAGAGACAGGTTGGCACTATGGCTACACCTTC
TRBV27,many,NA,TRBJ2-4,CASSLSGEGKNIQYF,TGTGCCAGCAGTTTATCAGGGGAAGGCAAAAACATTCAGTACTTC
TRBV20-1,few,TRBD1,TRBJ1-2,CSARDPDRGDYGYTF,TGCAGTGCTAGAGACCCGGACAGGGGTGATTATGGCTACACCTTC
TRBV5-6,many,NA,TRBJ2-3,CASSLSLDTQYF,TGTGCCAGCAGCTTGAGCCTGGATACGCAGTATTTT
TRBV6-5,many,TRBD2,TRBJ2-2,CASSPSGGAGGELFF,TGTGCCAGCAGCCCTAGCGGGGGGGCAGGCGGGGAGCTGTTTTTT
TRBV15,many,NA,TRBJ2-5,CATSRNAGTGETQYF,TGTGCCACCAGCAGAAATGCCGGGACGGGAGAGACCCAGTACTTC
TRBV5-1,NA,NA,TRBJ2-6,CASSLGQTISGANVLTF,TGCGCCAGCAGCTTGGGTCAGACTATCTCTGGGGCCAACGTCCTGACTTTC
TRBV12-3/TRBV12-4,many,NA,TRBJ1-5,CASSMGGQPQHF,TGTGCCAGCAGCATGGGGGGTCAGCCCCAGCATTTT
TRBV7-9,many,NA,TRBJ2-7,CASSSGLVYEQYF,TGTGCCAGCAGCTCCGGCTTGGTCTACGAGCAGTACTTC
TRBV20-1,NA,NA,TRBJ1-1,CSARPGASEAFF,TGCAGTGCTCGGCCGGGGGCCTCTGAAGCTTTCTTT